What follows describes a single TCR beta chain. The data belong to a study of blood T cell repertoires in COVID-19. Germline values: CDR1 WNHNN, CDR2 SYGVQD (reference sequence). This CDR3 contains 12 residues. V was pared by 3 bases and J by 10 bases, with 5 bases of the junction left unmatched. Residents of about two dozen US areas, aged roughly 18 to 89 years, made up the participants. Researchers sorted participants into cohorts using their self-reported clinical history. All recovered Cohort 3 donors got two negative PCRs, got clearance, or saw symptom resolution. Original processing methods: Amplified reference gene primers provided the basis for estimating nucleated cell counts. Produced via immunoSEQ multiplex PCR; TCRdb's table is partial and in-frame only. V and J calls and clone size are as listed in that table; D and trimming were resolved from the DNA. The table has about 200,000 clones, roughly 90% seen once.

V usage is TRBV10-1 and J usage is TRBJ1-1; 7 bases align to TRBD1. This sequence originates from a woman aged 18-29 years who had recovered from COVID-19. The specimen was PBMCs or T cells enriched from blood (not recorded which). This chain's CDR3 is CASSERGQPAFF. As DNA, the CDR3 is TGCGCCAGCAGTGAACGGGGACAGCCAGCTTTCTTT.